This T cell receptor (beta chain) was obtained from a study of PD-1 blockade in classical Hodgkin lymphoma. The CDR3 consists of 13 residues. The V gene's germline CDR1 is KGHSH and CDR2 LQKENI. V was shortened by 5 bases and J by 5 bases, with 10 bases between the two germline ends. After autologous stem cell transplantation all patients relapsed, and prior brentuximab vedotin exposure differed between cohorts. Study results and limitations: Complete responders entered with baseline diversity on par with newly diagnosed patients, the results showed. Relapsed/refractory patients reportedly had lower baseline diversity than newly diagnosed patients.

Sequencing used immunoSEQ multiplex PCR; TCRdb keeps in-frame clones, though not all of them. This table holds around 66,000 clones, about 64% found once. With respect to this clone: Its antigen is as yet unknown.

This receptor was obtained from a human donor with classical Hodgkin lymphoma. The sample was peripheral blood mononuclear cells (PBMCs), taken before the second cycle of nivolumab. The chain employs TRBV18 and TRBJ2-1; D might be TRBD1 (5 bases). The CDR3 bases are TGTGCCAGCTCAATAAAGGGGAACAATGAGCAGTTCTTC. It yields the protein CASSIKGNNEQFF.